These 14 T cell receptor beta chains came from one sample sequenced in a study of blood T cell repertoires in COVID-19. Sequencing used immunoSEQ multiplex PCR; TCRdb keeps in-frame clones, though not all of them. The repertoire holds roughly 110,000 clones, with 89% as singletons. What was sequenced was peripheral blood. The receptor set was obtained from a man between 35 and 55 years old with active or convalescent COVID-19.

The chain carries TRBV28 and TRBJ2-1; 11 nucleotides align to TRBD2. The junction had 8 bases not matched to a gene; V was cut back by 4 bases and J by 6 bases. Germline V lookup: CDR1 MDHEN, CDR2 SYDVKM. The length of the CDR3 is 16 residues. As DNA, the CDR3 is TGTGCCAGCAGTTCCCGACTAGCGGGATATGGCAATGAGCAGTTCTTC. Residues: CASSSRLAGYGNEQFF.

V gene TRBV5-1 combines with J gene TRBJ2-5; TRBD1 might be the D (5 bases). The CDR3 runs to 15 residues. Trimming stripped 0 bases from V and 5 bases from J, with 14 bases between. Germline-derived CDR1 and CDR2 are SGHRS and YFSETQ. CDR3 DNA: TGCGCCAGCAGCTTGGAGGGCAGGGTAGGGGAGACCCAGTACTTC. Amino acids: CASSLEGRVGETQYF.

The rearrangement links TRBV23-1 to TRBJ1-5, with a tentative D call TRBD1 (5 bases). TRBV23-1 belongs to the ORF category, with a function that is uncertain. Trimming shortened V by 2 bases and J by 9 bases, and 23 bases separated the two germline ends. The CDR3 extends over 17 amino acids. CDR3 amino acids: CASSQLPGLGPLRPQHF. The CDR3 region has the DNA TGCGCCAGCAGTCAACTTCCGGGACTCGGACCTTTACGGCCCCAGCATTTT.

The table lists this clone with a count of one. V gene TRBV4-1 combines with J gene TRBJ1-6; no firm D call. This CDR3 has 13 residues. Trimming took 4 bases from V and 5 from J, leaving 6 bases between them. The germline gives CDR1 MGHRA, CDR2 YSYEKL. CDR3 protein: CASSLPDNSPLHF. In DNA, the CDR3 is TGCGCCAGCAGCCTGCCAGATAATTCACCCCTCCACTTT.

For this clone: This same CDR3 is encoded by further DNA sequences in the sample. This sequence joins TRBV19 and TRBJ2-2; no clear D gene. The germline CDR1 and CDR2 sequences are LNHDA and SQIVND (reference sequence). V lost 1 base and J 2 bases, leaving 8 bases between the germline ends. This CDR3 contains 15 residues. CDR3 bases: TGTGCCAGTAGTATAGGAGGCAGAAACACCGGGGAGCTGTTTTTT. Translation: CASSIGGRNTGELFF.

The V and J genes are TRBV28 and TRBJ1-6, with TRBD1 identical over 7 bases. There are 16 residues in the CDR3. Germline V gene lookup returns CDR1 MDHEN and CDR2 SYDVKM. V was clipped by 6 bases and J by 3 bases; unmatched bases: 8. This CDR3 reads CASSSEGAYYNSPLHF. As DNA, the CDR3 is TGTGCCAGCAGCTCAGAGGGGGCTTACTATAATTCACCCCTCCACTTT.

The chain is built from TRBV7-2 and TRBJ1-5, with D perhaps TRBD1 (6 bases). The CDR3 sequence is 17 residues long. The V end lost 2 bases, the J end lost 7 bases, and 21 bases lay between the germline ends. The germline CDR1 and CDR2 sequences are SGHTA and FQGNSA. The CDR3 nucleotides read TGTGCCAGCAGCTTACCCGGGGGGGGCCGGTTGGGCCAGCCCCAGCATTTT. Amino acids: CASSLPGGGRLGQPQHF.

This sequence joins TRBV5-4 and TRBJ2-2; 8 bases are shared with TRBD1. V was clipped by 4 bases and J by 3 bases; unmatched bases: 8. Germline V gene sequence: CDR1 SGHNT, CDR2 YYREEE (reference sequence). This CDR3 has 16 residues. This CDR3 is CASSGQGGWDTGELFF. CDR3 sequence (DNA): TGTGCCAGCAGCGGACAGGGTGGGTGGGACACCGGGGAGCTGTTTTTT.

The J gene is TRBJ1-1, the V gene TRBV2; perhaps TRBD1 as D (5 bases). The CDR3 length is 13 residues. Germline V gene lookup returns CDR1 SNHLY and CDR2 FYNNEI. V lost 7 bases and J 2 bases, leaving 11 bases between the germline ends. The CDR3 spells CASNRGGNTEAFF. The CDR3 nucleotides are TGTGCCAGCAATAGGGGAGGAAACACTGAAGCTTTCTTT.

The genes are TRBV3-1 (or the pseudogene TRBV3-2) and TRBJ2-4; TRBD1 matches 9 bases. This CDR3 contains 14 residues. After removal of 4 bases from V and 8 bases from J, the junction contained 6 bases not matched to a gene. The germline gives CDR1 LGHDT, CDR2 YNNKEL (reference sequence). The CDR3 reads CASSPGQGRDIQYF. CDR3 in DNA: TGTGCCAGCAGCCCTGGACAGGGGAGGGACATTCAGTACTTC.

The chain uses TRBV4-1 and TRBJ2-7, with 8 bases that match TRBD2. V gave up 3 bases and J gave up 3 bases; unmatched junction bases: 7. This CDR3 is 15 amino acids long. CDR1 and CDR2 from the germline V gene are MGHRA and YSYEKL. As DNA, the CDR3 is TGCGCCAGCAGCCAGGAGACCGGGACTAGCTACGAGCAGTACTTC. Translated: CASSQETGTSYEQYF.

CDR3 sequence reads: CASSLGRQGLGNSPLHF. CDR3 bases: TGCGCCAGCAGCTTGGGTCGGCAGGGGTTAGGGAATTCACCCCTCCACTTT. The chain uses TRBV5-1 and TRBJ1-6; a weak D match, TRBD1 (6 bases). The CDR3 is 17 amino acids. V dropped 0 bases and J dropped 7 bases, with 17 bases sitting between them. Germline assignment: CDR1 SGHRS and CDR2 YFSETQ.

In DNA, the CDR3 is TGCGCCAGCAGCTTGGTAGCGGGAGGGGTCTACACCTTC. It encodes CASSLVAGGVYTF. The gene calls are TRBV5-1 and TRBJ1-2; a weak D match, TRBD1 (5 bases). The CDR3 totals 13 residues. CDR1 and CDR2 from the germline V gene are SGHRS and YFSETQ. Trimming took off 0 bases at V and 10 bases at J, with 13 bases between the two ends. Looking up the rest from reference TRBV5-1 and TRBJ1-2 gives the full variable domain: KAGVTQTPRYLIKTRGQQVTLSCSPISGHRSVSWYQQTPGQGLQFLFEYFSETQRNKGNFPGRFSGRQFSNSRSEMNVSTLELGDSALYLCASSLVAGGVYTFGSGTRLTVV.

The V and J genes are TRBV3-1 (or the pseudogene TRBV3-2) and TRBJ2-7, with D unclear. Germline loops: CDR1 LGHDT, CDR2 YNNKEL (reference sequence). V shed 1 base and J shed 4 bases, with 11 bases lying between them. The CDR3 loop spans 14 amino acids. CDR3 sequence: CASSQALLSYEQYF. DNA of the CDR3: TGTGCCAGCAGCCAAGCCCTTTTATCTTACGAGCAGTACTTC.